The 4 T cell receptor beta chains given below trace back to one sample, sequenced in a study of identical twins. TCRdb used MiXCR to reprocess the 5' RACE reads, holding one entry per CDR3 protein. The data show more than 650,000 distinct CDR3 sequences, 6% to 6.5% seen once. The specimen was naive T cells sorted from blood. The receptors were gathered from a man younger than 30 in good health.

This clonotype came up many times. The rearrangement links TRBV19 to TRBJ2-2; D unclear. From germline, CDR1 is LNHDA and CDR2 SQIVND (reference sequence). V lost 3 bases, J lost 2 bases, and 7 bases lay in between. This CDR3 is 14 amino acids long. The CDR3 loop is CASSIRINTGELFF. DNA of the CDR3: TGTGCCAGTAGTATCCGAATAAACACCGGGGAGCTGTTTTTT.

The chain recombines TRBV2 with TRBJ2-7; 10 nucleotides line up with TRBD1. Germline lookup yields CDR1 SNHLY and CDR2 FYNNEI. The V and J ends lost 7 bases and 2 bases, in that order; junction bases with no gene match: 5. CDR3 length equals 14 residues. The CDR3 region is CASTGTGDPYEQYF. The CDR3 DNA is TGTGCCAGCACCGGGACAGGGGATCCCTACGAGCAGTACTTC.

The chain employs TRBV10-3 and TRBJ2-1; possible D gene TRBD1, 5 bases. Deletions cut 6 bases from V and 12 bases from J, with 12 bases between. The CDR3 covers 11 residues. Germline V gives CDR1 ENHRY, CDR2 SYGVKD. The CDR3 reads CAIREDRAQFF. The CDR3 bases are TGTGCCATCAGAGAAGACAGAGCGCAGTTCTTC.

This sequence joins TRBV6-5 and TRBJ1-2; D possibly corresponds to TRBD1 (6 bases). The ends were cut back, 0 bases at V and 4 bases at J, with 9 bases in the middle. This CDR3 comprises 14 residues. Germline V gene sequence: CDR1 MNHEY, CDR2 SVGAGI. The CDR3 sequence: CASSYSDSSYGYTF. The CDR3 DNA reads TGTGCCAGCAGTTACTCGGACAGCTCCTATGGCTACACCTTC.